This is a list of T cell receptor beta chains from one sample in a study of cytomegalovirus exposure and HLA in healthy donors. TCRdb keeps only in-frame clones here, not all; method: immunoSEQ multiplex PCR. This sample has 140,000 to 150,000 clones; roughly 78% occur once, and the top ten carry around 2.9%. Material for sequencing was PBMCs. These receptors came from a female donor in good health and CMV-seronegative. The CDR3 runs from the conserved cysteine through the conserved F or W.

v_call cdr3_aa
TRBV28 CASTRGGSTGELFF
TRBV15 CATSREVGQGGADTQYF
TRBV5-4 CASSPRLAGASETQYF
TRBV19 CASKRGPDSYEQYF
TRBV27 CASSLTKVAGLGSYNEQFF
TRBV4-1 CASSPGAFSGNTIYF
TRBV7-8 CASSFRGGTGWNQPQHF
TRBV7-9 CASSATEYQETQYF
TRBV9 CASSVEEGLNTEAFF
TRBV6-5 CASSYTGMNTEAFF
TRBV7-2 CASSLDLFTEAFF
TRBV27 CACGGGTGKTEAFF
TRBV7-2 CASSLIGTSGNEQFF
TRBV9 CASSVAGARETQYF
TRBV29-1 CSASRTGDYGYTF
TRBV6-4 CASSGTSGEYNEQFF
TRBV5-1 CASSSLVTGVNTEAFF
TRBV7-2 CASSSPASGLNEQYF
TRBV5-6 CASSSSPDRVSYEQYF
TRBV12-5 CAGTGGEGPNYEQYF
TRBV5-1 CASSFGTGYGYTF
TRBV28 CASSLRSLAGSRGKNIQYF
TRBV27 CASSFGAAYEQYF
TRBV7-9 CASSLVLGGTETQYF
TRBV27 CASTTGGATDTQYF
TRBV5-4 CASSLGGVSQETQYF
TRBV6-5 CASSSTIRSPLHF
TRBV19 CASRETGDNYGYTF
TRBV27 CASSSIGPSGRIGELFF
TRBV19 CASSRGPRGANQPQHF
TRBV28 CASRTRTAPSNTEAFF
TRBV4-1 CASSQEDRGIGELFF
TRBV28 CASSLLVQEVNTEAFF
TRBV6-6 CASSSSDRYSYEQYF
TRBV5-1 CASGEGAGGYGYPF
TRBV5-4 CASSSSGGSYNEQFF
TRBV7-2 CASSLVRKLAGGPYEQYF
TRBV11-3 CASSFGGTGVKYF
TRBV9 CASSRGGTLNSPLHF
TRBV6-6 CASSTTGNSGNTIYF
TRBV6-6 CASSLAEHQPQHF
TRBV7-6 CASSPYPGEGIQPQHF
TRBV28 CASSLTANSPLHF
TRBV30 CAWRDRTLSKNIQYF